The entry that follows covers one TCR beta chain sequence. The record originates from a study of T cells after yellow fever vaccination. The CDR3 loop spans 16 amino acids. Per the germline V gene, CDR1 is SGHVS and CDR2 is FQNEAQ. V lost 1 base to trimming and J lost 6 bases; unmatched junction nucleotides: 8. TCRdb processed the 5' RACE reads anew with MiXCR; each CDR3 protein has one entry. The table lists hundreds of thousands of distinct CDR3 sequences, around 4.9% of them singletons. The chain uses TRBV7-8 and TRBJ2-1, with 8 positions matching TRBD1. The source material was CD4+ T cells sorted from PBMCs, sampled on the day of the yellow fever booster vaccination. The sequence was obtained from a man aged 18 to 29 who received the YFV17D yellow fever vaccine. CDR3 nucleotide sequence: TGTGCCAGCAGCTTAGGTCCGGACAGGGTTGTCAATGAGCAGTTCTTC. It is translated as CASSLGPDRVVNEQFF.